This entry lists 4 T cell receptor beta chains sequenced from one sample in a study of T-cell reconstitution after alpha-beta-depleted transplantation in children. The TCRbeta library incorporated unique molecular identifiers. Using its own MiXCR run on the PCR reads, TCRdb lists one record per CDR3 protein. The sample yields about 200,000 distinct CDR3 sequences, about 8.4% seen once. The material was PBMCs, mostly from graft donor cells, obtained 360 days after TCRalphabeta/CD19-depleted stem cell transplant. The source of these receptors is a male patient aged 2-10 years who had a stem cell transplant for acute myeloid leukemia, so the T cells may come from the graft donor.

The rearrangement joins TRBV15 to TRBJ2-1; 10 bases agree with TRBD2. The V gene's germline CDR1 is LNHNV and CDR2 YYDKDF (reference sequence). This CDR3 region has 15 residues. V was pared by 5 bases and J by 2 bases, with 3 bases of the junction left unmatched. In DNA, the CDR3 is TGTGCCACCAGCGGCGGACTAGCGGCCTACAATGAGCAGTTCTTC. Its protein is CATSGGLAAYNEQFF. Using reference TRBV15 and TRBJ2-1 for the parts outside the CDR3, the full variable domain is DAMVIQNPRYQVTQFGKPVTLSCSQTLNHNVMYWYQQKSSQAPKLLFHYYDKDFNNEADTPDNFQSRRPNTSFCFLDIRSPGLGDTAMYLCATSGGLAAYNEQFFGPGTRLTVL.

A few counts support this clonotype. The V gene is TRBV5-8, the J gene TRBJ2-7; 10 nucleotides align to TRBD1. Per germline, CDR1 SGHTS and CDR2 YDEGEE. The CDR3 length is 16 residues. Trimming removed 5 bases from V and 0 bases from J; junction bases left unmatched: 8. CDR3 protein: CASRRDRGPNSYEQYF. The CDR3 nucleotides are TGTGCCAGCAGACGGGACAGGGGCCCTAACTCCTACGAGCAGTACTTC.

This clonotype was detected many times. The chain employs TRBV12-3 or TRBV12-4 and TRBJ2-5, with a possible D match to TRBD1 (6 bases). The CDR3 contains 14 residues. V lost 3 bases and J 3 bases, leaving 11 bases between the germline ends. The CDR3 coding sequence is TGTGCCAGCAGTTTTTCATGGGACAAAGAGACCCAGTACTTC. Protein: CASSFSWDKETQYF.

The sample holds a few counts of this clonotype. V usage is TRBV5-5 and J usage is TRBJ2-7; D possibly corresponds to TRBD2 (5 bases). Germline CDR1 is SGHKS and CDR2 is YYEKEE (reference sequence). CDR3 length: 13 amino acids. V was clipped by 2 bases and J by 1 base, with 7 bases between them. CDR3 protein: CASSFGISYEQYV. In DNA form, the CDR3 reads TGTGCCAGCAGCTTCGGGATATCCTACGAGCAGTACGTC.